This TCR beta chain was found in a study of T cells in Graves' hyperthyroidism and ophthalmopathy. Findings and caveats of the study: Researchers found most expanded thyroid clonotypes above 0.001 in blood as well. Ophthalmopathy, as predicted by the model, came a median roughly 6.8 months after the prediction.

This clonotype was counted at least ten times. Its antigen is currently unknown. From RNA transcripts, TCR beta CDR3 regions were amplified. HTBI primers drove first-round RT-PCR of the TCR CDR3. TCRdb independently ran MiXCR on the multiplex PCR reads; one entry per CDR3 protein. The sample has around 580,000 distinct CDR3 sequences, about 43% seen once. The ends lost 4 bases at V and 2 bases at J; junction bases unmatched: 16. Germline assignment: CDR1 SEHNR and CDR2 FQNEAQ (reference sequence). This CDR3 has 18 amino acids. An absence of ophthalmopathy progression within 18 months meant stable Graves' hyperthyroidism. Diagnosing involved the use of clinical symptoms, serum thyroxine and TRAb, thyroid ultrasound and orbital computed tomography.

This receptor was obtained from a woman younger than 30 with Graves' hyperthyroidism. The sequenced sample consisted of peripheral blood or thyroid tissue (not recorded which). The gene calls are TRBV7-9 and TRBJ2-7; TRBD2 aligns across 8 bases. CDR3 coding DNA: TGTGCCAGCAGCTCCGTCCCCCAGCTAGCGGGTGCTACCTACGAGCAGTACTTC. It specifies CASSSVPQLAGATYEQYF.